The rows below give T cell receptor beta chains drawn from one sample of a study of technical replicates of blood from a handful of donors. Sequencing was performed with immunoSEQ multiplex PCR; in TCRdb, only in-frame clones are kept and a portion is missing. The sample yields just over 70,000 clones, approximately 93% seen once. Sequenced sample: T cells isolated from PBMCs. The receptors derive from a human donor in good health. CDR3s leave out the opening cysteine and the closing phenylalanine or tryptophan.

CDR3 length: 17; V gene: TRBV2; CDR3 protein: ASSDYTSGRARAYNEQF
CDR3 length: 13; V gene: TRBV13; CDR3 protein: ASSLDGGHTGELF
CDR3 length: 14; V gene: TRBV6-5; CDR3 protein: ASSYSSGYLTDTQY
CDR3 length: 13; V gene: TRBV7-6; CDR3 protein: ASSLGDISSYEQY
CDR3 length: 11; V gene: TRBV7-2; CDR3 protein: ASSSGGRIEAF
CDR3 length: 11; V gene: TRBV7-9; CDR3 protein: ASSSLSTDTQY
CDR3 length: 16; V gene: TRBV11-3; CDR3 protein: ASSLDLETGLIGGELF
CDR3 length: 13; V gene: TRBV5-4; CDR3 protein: ASSFCDTPSYEQY
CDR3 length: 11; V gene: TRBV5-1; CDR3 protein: ASSVTGVGEQY
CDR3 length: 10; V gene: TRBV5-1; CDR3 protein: ASSLGSREQY
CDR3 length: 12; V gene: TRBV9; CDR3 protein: ASSVEQGTHEQY
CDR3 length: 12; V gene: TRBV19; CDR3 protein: ASRTKTYLDEQF
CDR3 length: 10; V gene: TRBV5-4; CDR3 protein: ASSLDLYEQY
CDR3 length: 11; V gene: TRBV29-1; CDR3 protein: SVCGTGDNEQF
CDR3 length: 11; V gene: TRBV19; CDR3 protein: ASTRQINQPQH
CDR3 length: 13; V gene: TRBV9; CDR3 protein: ASSATGGHTDTQY
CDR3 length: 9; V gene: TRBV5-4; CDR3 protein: ASRVGGRRF
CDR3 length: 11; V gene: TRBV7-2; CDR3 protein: ASSFGLNTEAF
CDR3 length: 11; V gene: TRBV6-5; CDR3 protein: ASSYSGANGYT
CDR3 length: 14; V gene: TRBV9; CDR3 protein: ASSVGFGSGANVLT
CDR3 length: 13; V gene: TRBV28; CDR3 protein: ASSILDRSSYEQY
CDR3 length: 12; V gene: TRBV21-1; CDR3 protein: ASFGRIYHYEQY
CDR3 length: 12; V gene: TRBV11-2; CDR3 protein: ASSISGRSYEQY
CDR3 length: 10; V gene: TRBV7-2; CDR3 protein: ASSLAGEGYT
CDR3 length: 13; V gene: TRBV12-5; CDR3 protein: ASGLATGVQETQY
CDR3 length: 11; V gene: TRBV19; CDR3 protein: ASRQVPRNEQF
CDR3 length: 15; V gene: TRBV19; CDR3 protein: ASSRIRTSGSSYEQY
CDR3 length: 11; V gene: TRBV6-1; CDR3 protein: ASSGQGSYEQY
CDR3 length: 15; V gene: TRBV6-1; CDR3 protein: ASSEAGTSGRWETQY
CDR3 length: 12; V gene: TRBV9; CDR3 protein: ASSVSGFNFEQY
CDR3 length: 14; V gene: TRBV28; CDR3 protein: ASSFSRSGGTGELF
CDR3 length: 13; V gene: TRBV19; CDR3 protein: ASRPTSASTDTQY
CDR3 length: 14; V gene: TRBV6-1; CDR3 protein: ASSDSGEQAYYEQY
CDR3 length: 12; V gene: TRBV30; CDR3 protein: AWSLPDRGGGYT
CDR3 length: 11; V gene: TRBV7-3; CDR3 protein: ASSRTSPKEQF
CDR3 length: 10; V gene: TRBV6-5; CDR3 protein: ASYREYYGYT
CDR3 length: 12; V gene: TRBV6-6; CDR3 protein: ASSLSRYDTEAF
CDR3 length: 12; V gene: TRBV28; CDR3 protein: ASRPFGGSYEQY
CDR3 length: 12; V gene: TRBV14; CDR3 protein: ASSQDASDREAF